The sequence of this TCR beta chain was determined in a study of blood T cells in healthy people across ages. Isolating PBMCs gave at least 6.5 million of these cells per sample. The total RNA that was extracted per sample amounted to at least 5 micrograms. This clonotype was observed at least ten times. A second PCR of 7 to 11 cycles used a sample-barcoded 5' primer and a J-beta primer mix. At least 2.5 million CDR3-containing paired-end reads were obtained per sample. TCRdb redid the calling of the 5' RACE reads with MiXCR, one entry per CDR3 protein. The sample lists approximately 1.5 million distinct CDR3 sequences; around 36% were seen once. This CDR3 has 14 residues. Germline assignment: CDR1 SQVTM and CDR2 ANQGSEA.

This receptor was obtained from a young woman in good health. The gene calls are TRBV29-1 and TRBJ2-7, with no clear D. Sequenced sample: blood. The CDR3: CNLRLGESSYEQYF. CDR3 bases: TGCAACCTCCGTCTGGGCGAGAGCTCCTACGAGCAGTACTTC.